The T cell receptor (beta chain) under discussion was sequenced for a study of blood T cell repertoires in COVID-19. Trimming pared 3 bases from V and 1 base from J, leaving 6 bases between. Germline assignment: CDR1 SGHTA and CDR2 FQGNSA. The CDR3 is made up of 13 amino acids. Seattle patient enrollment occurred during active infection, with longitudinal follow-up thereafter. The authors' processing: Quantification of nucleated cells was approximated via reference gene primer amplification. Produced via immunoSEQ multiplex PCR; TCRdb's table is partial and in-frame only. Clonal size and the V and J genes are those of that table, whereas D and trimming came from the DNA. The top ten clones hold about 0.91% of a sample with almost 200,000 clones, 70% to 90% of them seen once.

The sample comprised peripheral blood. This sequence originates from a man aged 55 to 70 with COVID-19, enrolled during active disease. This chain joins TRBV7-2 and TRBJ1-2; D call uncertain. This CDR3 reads CASSLNNNYGYTF. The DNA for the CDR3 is TGTGCCAGCAGCTTGAACAATAACTATGGCTACACCTTC.